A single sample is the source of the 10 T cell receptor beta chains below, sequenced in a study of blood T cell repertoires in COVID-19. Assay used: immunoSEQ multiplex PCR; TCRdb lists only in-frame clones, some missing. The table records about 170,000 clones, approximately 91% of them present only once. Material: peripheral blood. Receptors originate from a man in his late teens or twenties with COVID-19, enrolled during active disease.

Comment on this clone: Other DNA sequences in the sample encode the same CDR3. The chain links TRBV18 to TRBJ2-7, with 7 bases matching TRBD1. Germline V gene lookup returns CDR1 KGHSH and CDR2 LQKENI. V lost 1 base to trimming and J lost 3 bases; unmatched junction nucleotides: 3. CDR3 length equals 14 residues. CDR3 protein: CASSPQGAGYEQYF. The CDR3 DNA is TGTGCCAGCTCACCACAGGGGGCGGGCTACGAGCAGTACTTC.

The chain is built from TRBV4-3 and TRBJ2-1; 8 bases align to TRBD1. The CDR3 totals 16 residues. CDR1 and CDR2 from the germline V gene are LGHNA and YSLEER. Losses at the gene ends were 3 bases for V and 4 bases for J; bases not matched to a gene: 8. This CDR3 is CASSQGTGSPYNEQFF. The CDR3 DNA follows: TGCGCCAGCAGCCAGGGGACAGGATCCCCTTACAATGAGCAGTTCTTC.

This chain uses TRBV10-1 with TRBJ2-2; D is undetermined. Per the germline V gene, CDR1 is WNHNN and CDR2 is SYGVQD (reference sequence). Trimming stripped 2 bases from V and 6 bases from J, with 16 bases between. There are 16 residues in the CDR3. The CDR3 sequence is CASSETPLVLPGELFF. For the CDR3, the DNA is TGCGCCAGCAGTGAGACCCCCCTAGTACTCCCCGGGGAGCTGTTTTTT.

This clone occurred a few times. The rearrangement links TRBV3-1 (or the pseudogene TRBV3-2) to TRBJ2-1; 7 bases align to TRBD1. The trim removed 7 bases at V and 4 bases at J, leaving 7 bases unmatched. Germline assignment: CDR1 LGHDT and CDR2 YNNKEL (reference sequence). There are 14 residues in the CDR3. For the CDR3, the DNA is TGTGCCAGCACCGGGACAGCGGAATACAATGAGCAGTTCTTC. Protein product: CASTGTAEYNEQFF.

The DNA of the CDR3 is TGTGCCAGCAGTCGATTAGCGGGAGGGCTTTACGAGCAGTACTTC. It encodes CASSRLAGGLYEQYF. The chain is built from TRBV6-6 and TRBJ2-7, with TRBD2 identical over 11 bases. Trimming at V came to 5 bases and at J to 4 bases, leaving 7 bases not matched to a gene. CDR1 is MNHNY, CDR2 SVGAGI, per germline (reference sequence). The CDR3 sequence is 15 residues long.

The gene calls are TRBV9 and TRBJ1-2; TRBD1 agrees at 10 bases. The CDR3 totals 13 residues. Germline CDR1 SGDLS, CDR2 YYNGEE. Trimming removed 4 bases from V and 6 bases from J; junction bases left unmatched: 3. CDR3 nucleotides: TGTGCCAGCAGCCCGACAGGGGGCCATGGCTACACCTTC. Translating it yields CASSPTGGHGYTF.

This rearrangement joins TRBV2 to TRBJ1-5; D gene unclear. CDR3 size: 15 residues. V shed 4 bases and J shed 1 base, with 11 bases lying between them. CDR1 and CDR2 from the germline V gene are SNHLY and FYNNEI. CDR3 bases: TGTGCCAGCAGTGGAGGGAGGGTGAGCAATCAGCCCCAGCATTTT. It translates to CASSGGRVSNQPQHF.

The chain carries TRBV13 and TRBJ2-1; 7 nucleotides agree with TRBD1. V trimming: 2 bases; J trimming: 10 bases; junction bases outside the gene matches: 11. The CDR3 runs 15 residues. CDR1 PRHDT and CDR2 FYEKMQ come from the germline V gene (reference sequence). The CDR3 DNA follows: TGTGCCAGCAGCTTACCAGGGGGACGGGATGACGAGCAGTTCTTC. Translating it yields CASSLPGGRDDEQFF.

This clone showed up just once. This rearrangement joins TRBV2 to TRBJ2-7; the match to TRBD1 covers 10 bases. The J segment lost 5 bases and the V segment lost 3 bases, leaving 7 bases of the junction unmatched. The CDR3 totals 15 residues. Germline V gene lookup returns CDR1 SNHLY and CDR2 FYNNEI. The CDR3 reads CASSERGQGTHEQYF. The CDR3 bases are TGTGCCAGCAGTGAGAGGGGACAGGGGACCCACGAGCAGTACTTC.

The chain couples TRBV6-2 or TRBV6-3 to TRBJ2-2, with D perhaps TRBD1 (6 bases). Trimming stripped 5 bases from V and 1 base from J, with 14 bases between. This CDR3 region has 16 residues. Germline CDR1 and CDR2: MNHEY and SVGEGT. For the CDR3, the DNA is TGTGCCAGCAGTATCGACGGACAGATGAACACCGGGGAGCTGTTTTTT. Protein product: CASSIDGQMNTGELFF.